This T cell receptor (beta chain) comes out of a study of blood T cells in healthy people across ages. Study findings and constraints: Higher diversity and more naive CD4+ cells were features of long-lived donors, compared to aged donors.

The use of a sample-barcoded 5' primer and a J-beta primer mix characterized a second PCR of about 7 to 12 cycles. A template-switch adaptor containing 12 random nucleotides labeled each cDNA molecule. TCRdb re-called the 5' RACE reads with MiXCR, one entry per CDR3 protein. Of 1.8 million or so distinct CDR3 sequences in the sample, around 40% were seen once. CDR1 and CDR2 (germline): SNHLY, FYNNEI. The CDR3 spans 14 residues. Trimming stripped 6 bases from V and 2 bases from J, with 11 bases between. Turning to this clonotype: Its antigen is not known.

Sequencing was performed on blood. The sequence was collected from a human donor in good health. V and J are TRBV2 and TRBJ2-1, with D perhaps matching TRBD2 (6 bases). The CDR3 sequence is CASRRWGAYNEQFF. Written as DNA, the CDR3 is TGTGCCAGCAGGAGGTGGGGGGCCTACAATGAGCAGTTCTTC. Supplemented by reference TRBV2 and TRBJ2-1, the full variable domain reads EPEVTQTPSHQVTQMGQEVILRCVPISNHLYFYWYRQILGQKVEFLVSFYNNEISEKSEIFDDQFSVERPDGSNFTLKIRSTKLEDSAMYFCASRRWGAYNEQFFGPGTRLTVL.